A single sample is the source of the 19 T cell receptor beta chains below, sequenced in a study of cytomegalovirus exposure and HLA in healthy donors. PCR was performed using 60 Vbeta and 13 Jbeta primers. Profiled with immunoSEQ multiplex PCR; TCRdb holds only in-frame clones, not every one. The data show more than 150,000 clones, about 80% seen once. Sequencing was performed on PBMCs. The receptors here all came from a woman aged 18-30 years in good health and CMV-seropositive.

This clone was observed once. The DNA for the CDR3 is TGTGCCAGCAGTGAATCGGCCATCGGGAGCTCCTACGAGCAGTACTTC. Translated, it gives CASSESAIGSSYEQYF. V usage is TRBV6-1 and J usage is TRBJ2-7, with a weak D call TRBD2 (6 bases). V lost 2 bases and J 0 bases, leaving 14 bases between the germline ends. Looked up from germline, CDR1 is MNHNS and CDR2 is SASEGT. CDR3 length: 16 residues.

In nucleotides, the CDR3 is TGTGCCAGCGGACAGGTCTCTGGCTACACCTTC. Residues: CASGQVSGYTF. The chain couples TRBV11-2 to TRBJ1-2; 7 bases line up with TRBD1. The CDR3 spans 11 residues. CDR1 is SGHAT and CDR2 is FQNNGV in the germline V gene. Unmatched junction bases numbered 4, after V lost 8 bases and J lost 7 bases.

This chain joins TRBV12-1 and TRBJ1-2; the listed D gene, TRBD1, was not tested against the DNA. TRBV12-1 counts as a pseudogene. The CDR3 contains 16 residues. CDR3 region: CASSPSFLQVCLGYTF. CDR3 bases: TGTGCCAGCAGCCCAAGTTTTCTTCAGGTTTGCCTTGGCTACACCTTC.

The CDR3 sequence: CASSSGGNEQFF. The DNA of the CDR3 is TGTGCCAGCAGCTCAGGGGGCAATGAGCAGTTCTTC. The rearrangement links TRBV9 to TRBJ2-1, with 7 bases matching TRBD1. With V trimmed by 4 bases and J by 6 bases, 1 base remained unmatched. The germline V gene has CDR1 SGDLS and CDR2 YYNGEE. The CDR3 length is 12 residues.

Regarding this clone: The same CDR3 also results from other DNA sequences found in this sample. The rearrangement links TRBV7-9 to TRBJ2-3; 8 bases are a match to TRBD2. Unmatched junction bases numbered 3, after V lost 5 bases and J lost 2 bases. The germline V gene has CDR1 SEHNR and CDR2 FQNEAQ (reference sequence). The CDR3 loop spans 14 amino acids. CDR3 loop: CASSTSGNTDTQYF. CDR3 DNA sequence: TGTGCCAGCAGCACTAGCGGAAACACAGATACGCAGTATTTT.

The genes are TRBV5-1 and TRBJ2-2; possible D gene TRBD1, 5 bases. Between the trimmed V and J ends, which lost 4 bases and 1 base, there was a span of 14 bases. The V gene's germline CDR1 is SGHRS and CDR2 YFSETQ. This CDR3 spans 16 amino acids. CDR3 sequence reads: CASSDSPSENTGELFF. The CDR3 DNA reads TGCGCCAGCAGCGACAGCCCTTCGGAGAACACCGGGGAGCTGTTTTTT.

V gene TRBV7-3 combines with J gene TRBJ2-2; 9 bases are shared with TRBD2. This CDR3 spans 18 amino acids. CDR1 SGHTA and CDR2 FQGTGA come from the germline V gene. V was pared by 1 base and J by 2 bases, with 8 bases of the junction left unmatched. CDR3 in DNA: TGTGCCAGCAGCTTAAGGGGGGTAGCGGGGGCCAACACCGGGGAGCTGTTTTTT. Translation: CASSLRGVAGANTGELFF.

This clone has a single count. V and J are TRBV5-1 and TRBJ1-2, with TRBD1 matching 7 bases. The V and J ends lost 0 bases and 5 bases, in that order; junction bases with no gene match: 7. This CDR3 spans 15 amino acids. CDR1 SGHRS and CDR2 YFSETQ come from the germline V gene. CDR3 loop: CASSLAPAGGYGYTF. CDR3 coding DNA: TGCGCCAGCAGCTTGGCCCCCGCAGGGGGGTATGGCTACACCTTC.

This chain connects TRBV5-1 to TRBJ1-2; 7 bases fit TRBD1. CDR3 length equals 14 residues. Germline CDR1 SGHRS, CDR2 YFSETQ. J gave up 0 bases and V 3 bases, and 2 bases lay outside the gene matches. The CDR3 here is CASSWDSTNYGYTF. CDR3 DNA sequence: TGCGCCAGCAGCTGGGACAGTACTAACTATGGCTACACCTTC.

The chain links TRBV5-6 to TRBJ1-5; TRBD1 might be the D (6 bases). The CDR3 sequence is 15 residues long. Germline V gene lookup returns CDR1 SGHDT and CDR2 YYEEEE. The germline V and J ends were trimmed by 0 bases and 6 bases, with 13 bases remaining between them. The CDR3: CASSLGTGGPQPQHF. In DNA form, the CDR3 reads TGTGCCAGCAGCTTGGGAACGGGGGGCCCTCAGCCCCAGCATTTT.

This chain links TRBV11-3 with TRBJ1-1; maybe TRBD1 (5 bases). The CDR3 loop spans 13 amino acids. V lost 8 bases to trimming and J lost 4 bases, with 14 bases between them. Per the germline V gene, CDR1 is SGHNT and CDR2 is YENEEA. The DNA of the CDR3 is TGTGCCAGCTTGGGGGGTTTGGGCACTGAAGCTTTCTTT. The encoded protein is CASLGGLGTEAFF.

This chain joins TRBV2 and TRBJ2-5, with 7 nucleotides matching TRBD2. Germline V gene sequence: CDR1 SNHLY, CDR2 FYNNEI. The CDR3 runs to 13 residues. The V gene end was trimmed by 6 bases and the J gene end by 5 bases; junction bases not matched to a gene: 6. The CDR3 nucleotides are TGTGCCAGCAGGGGCGGGGGTCGGGAGACCCAGTACTTC. This codes for CASRGGGRETQYF.

The rearrangement links TRBV11-2 to TRBJ2-5, with a possible D match to TRBD1 (5 bases). The J call is uncertain, as TRBJ2-7 better fits the DNA end. The length of the CDR3 is 15 residues. CDR1 is SGHAT and CDR2 is FQNNGV in the germline V gene. The CDR3 coding sequence is TGTGCCAGCAGCCTAGGTTCAGGACACTTATACGAGCAGTACTTC. Translated: CASSLGSGHLYEQYF.

CDR3 DNA: TGCGCCAGCAAAGGCAGCGGGGGCCCTAACGAGCAGTACTTC. As protein: CASKGSGGPNEQYF. This chain uses TRBV5-1 with TRBJ2-7, with 8 positions matching TRBD2. The CDR3 has 14 residues. J gave up 5 bases and V 6 bases, and 10 bases lay outside the gene matches. Germline CDR1 and CDR2: SGHRS and YFSETQ.

This chain joins TRBV4-2 and TRBJ1-1; the match to TRBD1 covers 7 bases. There are 15 residues in the CDR3. Trimming removed 3 bases from V and 0 bases from J; junction bases left unmatched: 4. Germline V gene sequence: CDR1 LGHNA, CDR2 YNFKEQ. The CDR3 spells CASSHRTGVNTEAFF. As DNA, the CDR3 is TGTGCCAGCAGCCATAGGACAGGTGTGAACACTGAAGCTTTCTTT.

This clone was counted only a few times. The gene calls are TRBV5-1 and TRBJ2-7, with D possibly matching TRBD1 (6 bases). V was shortened by 7 bases and J by 2 bases, with 22 bases between the two germline ends. CDR3 length equals 16 residues. Germline values: CDR1 SGHRS, CDR2 YFSETQ. This CDR3 reads CASGSPRDTCPYEQYV. CDR3 in DNA: TGCGCCAGCGGCTCCCCTAGGGACACATGTCCCTACGAGCAGTACGTC.

This clone was observed a few times. The chain has TRBV6-1 and TRBJ2-5; maybe TRBD2 (7 bases). In germline, CDR1 is MNHNS, CDR2 SASEGT. This CDR3 has 11 residues. Trimming stripped 8 bases from V and 7 bases from J, with 11 bases between. CDR3 nucleotide sequence: TGTGCCAGCCGCGGGGGCGGGACCCAGTACTTC. Its protein product is CASRGGGTQYF.

This clone showed up just a few times. V usage is TRBV30 and J usage is TRBJ2-5, with 16 bases that match TRBD2. The V gene's germline CDR1 is GTSNPN and CDR2 SVGIG (reference sequence). V dropped 3 bases and J dropped 4; count of bases not matched to a gene: 17. The CDR3 runs 20 residues. CDR3 sequence reads: CAWSATGTSGGAFGPETQYF. The CDR3 nucleotides read TGTGCCTGGAGCGCTACGGGGACTAGCGGGGGGGCCTTCGGCCCAGAGACCCAGTACTTC.

The chain links TRBV4-3 to TRBJ1-2; tentatively, D is TRBD1 (6 bases). Germline loops: CDR1 LGHNA, CDR2 YSLEER. The length of the CDR3 is 14 residues. V gave up 3 bases and J gave up 4 bases, with 12 bases separating them. This CDR3 is CASSHQGQSYGYTF. In DNA form, the CDR3 reads TGCGCCAGCAGCCATCAGGGACAAAGCTATGGCTACACCTTC.